These 4 T cell receptor beta chains originate from one sample sequenced in a study of control samples from healthy donors and cancer patients. Here immunoSEQ multiplex PCR was the method, and the copy in TCRdb shows in-frame clones only, minus some. Among 130,000 or so clones listed, about 90% were seen once. Sequencing was done on a sample of blood. The receptors originated from a young man in good health.

CDR3 amino acids: CASTGPGQGARFQPQHF. Written as DNA, the CDR3 is TGTGCCAGTACCGGACCGGGACAGGGGGCGCGGTTTCAGCCCCAGCATTTT. The chain has TRBV19 and TRBJ1-5, with TRBD1 matching over 12 bases. Germline loops: CDR1 LNHDA, CDR2 SQIVND (reference sequence). J lost 6 bases, V lost 7 bases, and 13 bases had no gene match. The CDR3 loop spans 17 amino acids.

The rearrangement uses TRBV27 and TRBJ2-7; D remains ambiguous. Trimming took off 5 bases at V and 5 bases at J, with 13 bases between the two ends. Germline CDR1 reads MNHEY; CDR2 reads SMNVEV (reference sequence). The CDR3 sequence is 13 residues long. The CDR3 coding sequence is TGTGCCAGCAGTACCGCCGCGCGAAACGAGCAGTACTTC. This encodes CASSTAARNEQYF.

The chain carries TRBV19 and TRBJ1-4; D may be TRBD1 (6 bases). The CDR3 consists of 15 residues. V gave up 7 bases and J gave up 3 bases, with 15 bases separating them. Germline loops: CDR1 LNHDA, CDR2 SQIVND (reference sequence). CDR3 DNA: TGTGCCAGTAAATCCCAGGGGATAGCTAATGAAAAACTGTTTTTT. Translation: CASKSQGIANEKLFF.

The gene calls are TRBV4-1 and TRBJ2-6; 7 nucleotides line up with TRBD1. J gave up 1 base and V 2 bases, and 14 bases lay outside the gene matches. The CDR3 runs 20 residues. Germline V gene lookup returns CDR1 MGHRA and CDR2 YSYEKL. CDR3 coding DNA: TGCGCCAGCAGCCAATCAGGGGGAAAATCTCCGGGATCTGGGGCCAACGTCCTGACTTTC. Amino acid sequence: CASSQSGGKSPGSGANVLTF.